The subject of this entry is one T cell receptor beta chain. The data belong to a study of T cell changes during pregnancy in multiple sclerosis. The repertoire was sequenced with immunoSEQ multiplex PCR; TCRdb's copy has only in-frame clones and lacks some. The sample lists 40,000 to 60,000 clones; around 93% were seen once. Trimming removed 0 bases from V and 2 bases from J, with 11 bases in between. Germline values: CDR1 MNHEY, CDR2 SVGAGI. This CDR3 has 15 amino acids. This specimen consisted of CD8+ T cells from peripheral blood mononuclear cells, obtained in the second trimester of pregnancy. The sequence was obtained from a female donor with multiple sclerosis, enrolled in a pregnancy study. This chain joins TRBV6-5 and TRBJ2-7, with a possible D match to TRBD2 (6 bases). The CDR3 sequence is CASSYSAGPTYEQYF. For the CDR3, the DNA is TGTGCCAGCAGTTACTCGGCGGGGCCTACCTACGAGCAGTACTTC.